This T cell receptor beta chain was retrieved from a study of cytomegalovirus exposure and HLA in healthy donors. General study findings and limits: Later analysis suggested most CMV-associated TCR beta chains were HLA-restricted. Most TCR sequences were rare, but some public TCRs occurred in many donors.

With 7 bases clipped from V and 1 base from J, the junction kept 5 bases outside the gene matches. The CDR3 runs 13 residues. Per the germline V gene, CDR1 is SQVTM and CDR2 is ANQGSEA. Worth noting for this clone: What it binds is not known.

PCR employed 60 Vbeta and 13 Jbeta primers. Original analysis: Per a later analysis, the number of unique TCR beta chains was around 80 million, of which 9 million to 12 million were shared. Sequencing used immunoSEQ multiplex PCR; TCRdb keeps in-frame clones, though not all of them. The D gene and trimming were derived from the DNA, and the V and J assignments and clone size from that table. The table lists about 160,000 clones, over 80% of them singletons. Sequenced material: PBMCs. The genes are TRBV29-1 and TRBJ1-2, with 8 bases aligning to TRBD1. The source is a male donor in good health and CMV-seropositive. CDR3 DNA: TGCAGCGCAGAGACAGGGGATAACTATGGCTACACCTTC. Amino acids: CSAETGDNYGYTF.